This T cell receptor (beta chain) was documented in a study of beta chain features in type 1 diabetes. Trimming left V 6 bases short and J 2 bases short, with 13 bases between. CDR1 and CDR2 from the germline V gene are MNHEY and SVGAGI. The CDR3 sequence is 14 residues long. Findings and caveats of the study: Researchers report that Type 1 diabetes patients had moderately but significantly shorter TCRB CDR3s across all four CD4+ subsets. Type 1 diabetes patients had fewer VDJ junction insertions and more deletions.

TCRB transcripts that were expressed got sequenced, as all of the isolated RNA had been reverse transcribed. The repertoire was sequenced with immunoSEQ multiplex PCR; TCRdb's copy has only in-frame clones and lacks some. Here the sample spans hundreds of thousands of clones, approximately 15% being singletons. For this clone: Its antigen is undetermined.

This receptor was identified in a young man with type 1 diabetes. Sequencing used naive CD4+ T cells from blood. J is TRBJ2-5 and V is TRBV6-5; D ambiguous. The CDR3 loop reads CASSPSAVQETQYF. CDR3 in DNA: TGTGCCAGCAGCCCCTCGGCGGTTCAAGAGACCCAGTACTTC.